These 23 T cell receptor beta chains originate from one sample sequenced in a study of blood T cell repertoires in COVID-19. Here immunoSEQ multiplex PCR was the method, and the copy in TCRdb shows in-frame clones only, minus some. The sample consists of around 160,000 clones, approximately 85% of them appearing once. The source material was peripheral blood. The receptors originated from a man aged 55 to 69 with active or convalescent COVID-19.

This chain connects TRBV2 to TRBJ2-4; the match to TRBD2 covers 11 bases. This CDR3 contains 18 residues. The germline gives CDR1 SNHLY, CDR2 FYNNEI. V lost 6 bases to trimming and J lost 0 bases; unmatched junction nucleotides: 10. The CDR3 DNA reads TGTGCCAGCAGGGCAGGGGCTAGCGGGAGGATAGCCAAAAACATTCAGTACTTC. This gives the protein CASRAGASGRIAKNIQYF.

V is TRBV12-3 or TRBV12-4 and J is TRBJ2-7; D remains ambiguous. This CDR3 has 12 amino acids. Deletions cut 5 bases from V and 5 bases from J, with 10 bases between. In DNA, the CDR3 is TGTGCCAGCAGTCCGAACACCCACGAGCAGTACTTC. This translates into CASSPNTHEQYF.

The chain has TRBV10-2 and TRBJ2-5, with a weak D call TRBD2 (6 bases). The CDR3 runs to 14 residues. The germline V and J ends were trimmed by 4 bases and 5 bases, with 14 bases remaining between them. CDR1 is WSHSY and CDR2 is SAAADI in the germline V gene. CDR3 DNA: TGCGCCAGCAGTGTCCAATCTCGGGGGGAGACCCAGTACTTC. It specifies CASSVQSRGETQYF.

The chain carries TRBV16 and TRBJ1-5, with TRBD1 matching 8 bases. This CDR3 is built from 15 residues. Germline CDR1 reads KGHSY; CDR2 reads FQNENV. The J segment lost 6 bases and the V segment lost 3 bases, leaving 7 bases of the junction unmatched. The chain's CDR3 is CASSHRTGIGQPQHF. The CDR3 bases are TGTGCCAGCAGCCACAGGACAGGGATCGGTCAGCCCCAGCATTTT.

This chain uses TRBV27 with TRBJ1-1, with TRBD1 matching over 10 bases. CDR1 and CDR2 (germline): MNHEY, SMNVEV (reference sequence). Trimming cost V 5 bases and J 4 bases; bases outside gene matches: 7. The CDR3 extends over 15 amino acids. The DNA for the CDR3 is TGTGCCAGCAGTCTTCCGGGACAGGGGTTCACTGAAGCTTTCTTT. Its translation is CASSLPGQGFTEAFF.

The CDR3 region has the DNA TGTGCCAGCAGCTTGGTAGAGAATAGCAATCAGCCCCAGCATTTT. Translated, it gives CASSLVENSNQPQHF. The chain uses TRBV5-5 and TRBJ1-5, with D unclear. Germline V gene lookup returns CDR1 SGHKS and CDR2 YYEKEE (reference sequence). The length of the CDR3 is 15 residues. V lost 0 bases and J 0 bases, leaving 7 bases between the germline ends. Supplemented by reference TRBV5-5 and TRBJ1-5, the full variable domain reads DAGVTQSPTHLIKTRGQQVTLRCSPISGHKSVSWYQQVLGQGPQFIFQYYEKEERGRGNFPDRFSARQFPNYSSELNVNALLLGDSALYLCASSLVENSNQPQHFGDGTRLSIL.

This clone was counted a few times. Relative to the germline gene, one junction end is altered; a read error may explain this. V is TRBV4-2 and J is TRBJ2-7, with TRBD2 matching 13 bases. The V gene's germline CDR1 is LGHNA and CDR2 YNFKEQ. This CDR3 has 16 amino acids. CDR3 amino acids: CASSQDGQTSGRPAVF. For the CDR3, the DNA is TGTGCCAGCAGCCAAGATGGTCAGACTAGCGGGAGGCCAGCGGTCTTC.

The table lists this clone with a count of one. Sequence at one end of the junction differs from germline and may be a read error. This sequence joins TRBV7-2 and TRBJ1-6; 7 bases align to TRBD1. This CDR3 spans 16 amino acids. The germline gives CDR1 SGHTA, CDR2 FQGNSA. CDR3 residues: CASSLGGTSYNSPLHF. In DNA, the CDR3 is TGTGCCAGCAGTTTAGGGGGCACCTCCTATAATTCACCCCTCCACTTT.

The chain links TRBV10-3 to TRBJ1-2; TRBD1 might be the D (5 bases). The germline gives CDR1 ENHRY, CDR2 SYGVKD. The length of the CDR3 is 12 residues. CDR3 region: CASRSGPAGYTF. In DNA, the CDR3 is TGTGCTTCCCGGTCAGGGCCAGCTGGCTACACCTTC.

This chain links TRBV19 with TRBJ2-7, with TRBD2 matching over 12 bases. With 3 bases clipped from V and 3 bases from J, the junction kept 6 bases outside the gene matches. CDR1 and CDR2 from the germline V gene are LNHDA and SQIVND (reference sequence). The CDR3 is made up of 16 amino acids. CDR3 nucleotides: TGTGCCAGTAGTATTGGGTCGGGACTAGCGGGCTACGAGCAGTACTTC. Translating gives CASSIGSGLAGYEQYF.

The chain carries TRBV5-4 and TRBJ2-2, with D possibly being TRBD1 (5 bases). Looked up from germline, CDR1 is SGHNT and CDR2 is YYREEE (reference sequence). The CDR3 covers 14 residues. V gave up 4 bases and J gave up 2 bases, with 9 bases separating them. CDR3 nucleotide sequence: TGTGCCAGCAGCCTCGACAGCAACACCGGGGAGCTGTTTTTT. Translated: CASSLDSNTGELFF.

About this clone itself: Different DNA sequences within this sample yield the same CDR3. The chain is built from TRBV5-1 and TRBJ1-1; no reliable D call. Trimming left V 4 bases short and J 4 bases short, with 14 bases between. The CDR3 contains 14 residues. Looked up from germline, CDR1 is SGHRS and CDR2 is YFSETQ. DNA of the CDR3: TGCGCCAGCAGCCCGTCGGGCGGGAGCACTGAAGCTTTCTTT. Amino acids: CASSPSGGSTEAFF.

Points on this clone: The sample holds other DNA sequences that translate to the same CDR3. This rearrangement joins TRBV19 to TRBJ1-6; TRBD1 matches at 7 bases. There are 13 residues in the CDR3. V lost 9 bases and J lost 6; bases outside the gene matches: 5. The germline gives CDR1 LNHDA, CDR2 SQIVND (reference sequence). This CDR3 reads CASSGTVNSPLHF. CDR3 DNA sequence: TGTGCCAGCTCCGGGACAGTTAATTCACCCCTCCACTTT.

This chain uses TRBV9 with TRBJ1-2; D remains ambiguous. V lost 2 bases, J lost 2 bases, and 13 bases lay in between. The germline V gene encodes CDR1 SGDLS and CDR2 YYNGEE. The CDR3 has 15 amino acids. Here the CDR3 reads CASSVGEGRNYGYTF. CDR3 bases: TGTGCCAGCAGCGTTGGGGAGGGCCGGAACTATGGCTACACCTTC.

The rearrangement uses TRBV4-1 and TRBJ2-7; 7 nucleotides agree with TRBD1. The CDR3 runs 18 residues. Germline CDR1 MGHRA, CDR2 YSYEKL. The V and J ends lost 1 base and 2 bases, in that order; junction bases with no gene match: 14. CDR3 amino acids: CASSQGQGPRSSTYEQYF. CDR3 coding DNA: TGCGCCAGCAGCCAAGGACAGGGTCCTAGGTCTTCAACCTACGAGCAGTACTTC.

V and J are TRBV3-1 (or the pseudogene TRBV3-2) and TRBJ2-3, with D unclear. CDR3 length: 13 amino acids. Trimming stripped 2 bases from V and 3 bases from J, with 6 bases between. CDR1 is LGHDT, CDR2 YNNKEL, per germline (reference sequence). CDR3: CASSQYSTDTQYF. CDR3 nucleotides: TGTGCCAGCAGCCAATACAGTACAGATACGCAGTATTTT.

The V and J genes are TRBV3-1 (or the pseudogene TRBV3-2) and TRBJ1-1; D ambiguous. The CDR3 has 14 amino acids. V was shortened by 4 bases and J by 2 bases, with 11 bases between the two germline ends. Per the germline V gene, CDR1 is LGHDT and CDR2 is YNNKEL (reference sequence). The CDR3 region is CASSRIGVNTEAFF. CDR3 in DNA: TGTGCCAGCAGCCGGATCGGAGTTAACACTGAAGCTTTCTTT.

The genes are TRBV1 and TRBJ2-1; the table's TRBD2 call for D was not verified on the DNA. TRBV1 is tagged as a pseudogene. The CDR3 spans 19 residues. CDR3 bases: TGCACCAGCAGCCCTATTTCTAGCGGGGCCCCTAGCTCCTACAATGAGCAGTTCTTC. It translates to CTSSPISSGAPSSYNEQFF.

V usage is TRBV3-1 (or the pseudogene TRBV3-2) and J usage is TRBJ2-5; tentative D call: TRBD2 (6 bases). The length of the CDR3 is 14 residues. The germline CDR1 and CDR2 sequences are LGHDT and YNNKEL (reference sequence). Trimming left V 4 bases short and J 5 bases short, with 14 bases between. The CDR3 loop reads CASSLSWGVETQYF. DNA of the CDR3: TGTGCCAGCAGCCTCAGTTGGGGGGTTGAGACCCAGTACTTC.

The genes are TRBV5-1 and TRBJ1-4; D uncertain. Trimming left V 3 bases short and J 0 bases short, with 9 bases between. The CDR3 is 15 residues long. The germline CDR1 and CDR2 sequences are SGHRS and YFSETQ. The CDR3: CASSSETTTNEKLFF. The DNA for the CDR3 is TGCGCCAGCAGCTCAGAGACAACAACTAATGAAAAACTGTTTTTT.

The chain joins TRBV7-8 to TRBJ2-1; no definite D call. Trimming stripped 6 bases from V and 8 bases from J, with 8 bases between. CDR1 is SGHVS and CDR2 is FQNEAQ in the germline V gene. CDR3 length equals 11 residues. The CDR3 DNA sequence: TGTGCCAGCAGTCGACTCGATGAGCAGTTCTTC. Its protein product is CASSRLDEQFF. Looking up the rest from reference TRBV7-8 and TRBJ2-1 gives the full variable domain: GAGVSQSPRYKVAKRGQDVALRCDPISGHVSLFWYQQALGQGPEFLTYFQNEAQLDKSGLPSDRFFAERPEGSVSTLKIQRTQQEDSAVYLCASSRLDEQFFGPGTRLTVL.

The rearrangement joins TRBV28 to TRBJ1-6; TRBD1 matches at 9 bases. CDR1 is MDHEN and CDR2 is SYDVKM in the germline V gene. This CDR3 has 17 amino acids. The ends lost 6 bases at V and 0 bases at J; junction bases unmatched: 6. CDR3 bases: TGTGCCAGCAGACCCGGACAGGGGAGCTCCTATAATTCACCCCTCCACTTT. It specifies CASRPGQGSSYNSPLHF.

This clone was detected only once. V usage is TRBV2 and J usage is TRBJ2-2, with 7 bases fitting TRBD1. This CDR3 is built from 16 residues. The V and J ends lost 6 bases and 1 base, in that order; junction bases with no gene match: 8. The germline V gene has CDR1 SNHLY and CDR2 FYNNEI. The CDR3 here is CASRTGQLGNTGELFF. The DNA of the CDR3 is TGTGCCAGCAGGACGGGACAGCTAGGGAACACCGGGGAGCTGTTTTTT.